This T cell receptor beta chain is from a study of OX40 agonist ivuxolimab in advanced cancers. Turning to the study itself: Of the patients, three showed partial responses, one with hepatocellular carcinoma and two with cutaneous melanoma.

Sequencing used immunoSEQ multiplex PCR; TCRdb keeps in-frame clones, though not all of them. The sample shows 34,000 or so clones, 81% of them seen only once. This clone was seen only once. Its matching antigen is unknown. The germline gives CDR1 DFQATT, CDR2 SNEGSKA (reference sequence). The CDR3 has 11 amino acids. The ends were cut back, 3 bases at V and 10 bases at J, with 10 bases in the middle. It was autoimmune disease history or systemic immunosuppression that excluded patients. Notes on the study in general: Expanded peripheral T cell antigen specificity was not determined. Expanded clones were, on average, more numerous among CD8+ T cells than CD4+.

Sequencing used CD4+ or CD8+ T cells sorted from blood, obtained in a trial of the OX40 agonist ivuxolimab. The rearrangement joins TRBV20-1 to TRBJ2-1, with D possibly matching TRBD2 (5 bases). The sequence came from an adult with an advanced solid tumor such as melanoma, head and neck, liver or kidney cancer. CDR3 in DNA: TGCAGTGCTAGCCCTCGCGGGGAGCAGTTCTTC. It specifies CSASPRGEQFF.